This T cell receptor (beta chain) was obtained from a study of shared clonotypes between healthy human individuals. Study as a whole: Each donor contributed plates that comprised three CD4 naive, three CD4 memory, two CD8 naive and one CD8 memory.

As defined, naive CD8 cells were CD45RO-negative and positively selected for CCR7, with terminally differentiated effector memory CD45RA+ cells excluded. Germline loops: CDR1 SGHNT, CDR2 YENEEA. The CDR3 has 14 amino acids. With 5 bases removed from V and 4 bases from J, the gap between germline ends came to 12 bases. Once extracted for a subset, genomic DNA was divided evenly among several immunoSEQ plates. Sequenced by immunoSEQ multiplex PCR; TCRdb stores in-frame clones only, minus some. Seen here are 450,000 to 700,000 clones, roughly 96% observed once, and the top ten hold around 0.097%. The sequence came from a woman younger than 45 in good health. Sequencing used naive CD8+ T cells sorted from blood. V and J are TRBV11-3 and TRBJ1-5; D remains unclear. The CDR3 nucleotides are TGTGCCAGCAGCCGTATGACACGGAATCAGCCCCAGCATTTT. Translating it yields CASSRMTRNQPQHF.